The present TCR beta chain was sequenced within a study of cytomegalovirus exposure and HLA in healthy donors. General observations from the study: In a later analysis, V- and J-gene trimming of beta chains associated with a DCLRE1C missense variant, replicated independently. Researchers left out some V segments, among them TRBV6-2 and TRBV6-3, as indistinguishable.

Use of 60 Vbeta and 13 Jbeta primers characterized the PCR. This table comes from immunoSEQ multiplex PCR, and its TCRdb copy is limited to in-frame clones, with some not included. This table has about 190,000 clones, around nine tenths appearing once. Germline V gene data show CDR1 as SGDLS and CDR2 as YYNGEE. The CDR3 has 14 residues. Germline trimming cut 2 bases from V and 2 bases from J; bases unmatched to any gene: 3. For this clone: Its antigen is currently unknown. Other DNA sequences within the sample encode an identical CDR3.

The sample was PBMCs. The sequence came from a woman aged 18-29 years in good health and CMV-seronegative. The chain combines TRBV9 with TRBJ2-7; 8 nucleotides match TRBD2. CDR3 DNA sequence: TGTGCCAGCAGCGTCGCGGGGGGTACCTACGAGCAGTACTTC. The encoded protein is CASSVAGGTYEQYF.